This entry lists 26 T cell receptor beta chains sequenced from one sample in a study of T cells in Graves' hyperthyroidism and ophthalmopathy. Amplified regions were TCR beta CDR3 sequences from RNA transcripts. First-round RT-PCR of the TCR CDR3 relied on the HTBI primer set. MiXCR, run by TCRdb on the multiplex PCR reads, gives a single entry per CDR3 protein. Here the sample spans approximately 560,000 distinct CDR3 sequences, about a sixth being singletons. Sequencing was carried out using blood. All receptors come from a woman in her thirties with Graves' hyperthyroidism.

This clonotype was recorded a few times. The chain combines TRBV20-1 with TRBJ2-3; D is undetermined. Trimming cost V 3 bases and J 3 bases, with 25 bases left between them. The germline V gene encodes CDR1 DFQATT and CDR2 SNEGSKA (reference sequence). The CDR3 contains 18 residues. The CDR3 DNA reads as TGCAGTGCTAGCGCTCACTCAGACGGTATTAGATGGACAGATACGCAGTATTTT. It encodes CSASAHSDGIRWTDTQYF.

The gene calls are TRBV24-1 and TRBJ1-5; tentatively, D is TRBD1 (5 bases). V lost 8 bases and J 3 bases, leaving 10 bases between the germline ends. Germline V CDR1 and CDR2: KGHDR, SFDVKD. The CDR3 runs to 13 residues. CDR3 nucleotide sequence: TGTGCCACCAAGACAGTTAACAATCAGCCCCAGCATTTT. Translation: CATKTVNNQPQHF.

This clonotype was seen a few times. The chain joins TRBV15 to TRBJ2-5; the D gene is possibly TRBD2 (6 bases). V was clipped by 11 bases and J by 2 bases, with 15 bases between them. The germline V gene has CDR1 LNHNV and CDR2 YYDKDF (reference sequence). The length of the CDR3 is 13 residues. The CDR3: CALGAGIQETQYF. CDR3 DNA sequence: TGTGCCCTCGGGGCGGGGATACAAGAGACCCAGTACTTC.

There are many counts of this clonotype. The chain employs TRBV7-2 and TRBJ2-7, with 9 bases identical to TRBD1. The CDR3 spans 13 residues. J lost 6 bases, V lost 4 bases, and 4 bases had no gene match. Germline V lookup: CDR1 SGHTA, CDR2 FQGNSA. The CDR3: CASSSPGQGEQYF. The DNA for the CDR3 is TGTGCCAGCAGCTCGCCGGGACAGGGCGAGCAGTACTTC.

The chain joins TRBV6-2 or TRBV6-3 to TRBJ2-3; tentatively, D is TRBD1 or TRBD2 (5 bases each). Germline values: CDR1 MNHEY, CDR2 SVGEGT. V was shortened by 2 bases and J by 8 bases, with 5 bases between the two germline ends. The CDR3 contains 11 residues. In DNA form, the CDR3 reads TGTGCCAGCAGTTACGGGGGTACGCAGTATTTT. Protein sequence: CASSYGGTQYF.

This clonotype was counted at least ten times. The gene calls are TRBV27 and TRBJ2-7; 7 bases agree with TRBD2. Trimming at V came to 5 bases and at J to 0 bases, leaving 13 bases not matched to a gene. This CDR3 contains 17 residues. The germline V gene encodes CDR1 MNHEY and CDR2 SMNVEV (reference sequence). This CDR3 reads CASSHQAGPDISYEQYF. CDR3 nucleotides: TGTGCCAGCAGTCATCAAGCGGGACCTGACATCTCCTACGAGCAGTACTTC.

This clonotype occurred many times. The V and J genes are TRBV3-1 and TRBJ2-7, with TRBD1 identical over 10 bases. V lost 0 bases to trimming and J lost 4 bases; unmatched junction nucleotides: 3. Looked up from germline, CDR1 is LGHDT and CDR2 is YNNKEL (reference sequence). The CDR3 is 15 residues long. CDR3 nucleotide sequence: TGTGCCAGCAGCCAAGAATGGACAGGGGGGTACGAGCAGTACTTC. It encodes CASSQEWTGGYEQYF.

This clonotype was recorded at least ten times. A read error may be the cause here, since a much bigger clone is one base away. V gene TRBV7-2 combines with J gene TRBJ2-5; a possible D gene is TRBD1 (6 bases). The CDR3 runs to 15 residues. The germline V gene encodes CDR1 SGHTA and CDR2 FQGNSA. V lost 4 bases to trimming and J lost 0 bases, with 12 bases between them. In nucleotides, the CDR3 is TGTGCCAGCAGCTCCAGTACAGGGTACCAAGAGACCCAGTACTTC. Translated: CASSSSTGYQETQYF.

A word on this clonotype: With a much larger clone just one base away, this may be a read error. This chain links TRBV12-3 or TRBV12-4 with TRBJ2-2, with 10 bases fitting TRBD2. This CDR3 comprises 15 residues. The ends lost 6 bases at V and 4 bases at J; junction bases unmatched: 5. The DNA of the CDR3 is TGTGCCAGCAGCTTTAGCGGGAGGAGCACCGGGGAGCTGTTTTTT. Its translation: CASSFSGRSTGELFF.

This clonotype was seen repeatedly, ten times or more. V gene TRBV18 combines with J gene TRBJ1-5; D ambiguous. V lost 3 bases to trimming and J lost 8 bases, with 11 bases between them. Germline assignment: CDR1 KGHSH and CDR2 LQKENI. The CDR3 has 13 residues. CDR3 in amino acids: CASSPDGYKPQHF. The CDR3 DNA reads as TGTGCCAGCTCACCTGATGGGTATAAGCCCCAGCATTTT.

Only a few counts were recorded for this clonotype. The V and J genes are TRBV27 and TRBJ2-2, with D perhaps TRBD2 (5 bases). Germline values: CDR1 MNHEY, CDR2 SMNVEV (reference sequence). The V gene lost 6 bases and the J gene lost 3 bases, with 11 bases spanning the gap. The length of the CDR3 is 14 residues. This CDR3 reads CASRSGRYTGELFF. DNA for the CDR3: TGTGCCAGCAGGAGCGGCAGGTACACCGGGGAGCTGTTTTTT.

This clonotype turned up a few times. The rearrangement links TRBV2 to TRBJ1-1; D is uncertain. CDR1 and CDR2 (germline): SNHLY, FYNNEI. Deletions cut 10 bases from V and 4 bases from J, with 19 bases between. This CDR3 is built from 14 residues. The CDR3 spells CANRSPSGSTEAFF. CDR3 in DNA: TGTGCCAACCGCAGCCCATCGGGGAGCACTGAAGCTTTCTTT.

The V gene is TRBV20-1, the J gene TRBJ2-3; D perhaps matches TRBD2 (5 bases). V was cut by 6 bases and J by 0 bases, with 13 bases left in between. Germline V gives CDR1 DFQATT, CDR2 SNEGSKA (reference sequence). The CDR3 has 14 amino acids. The CDR3 nucleotides read TGCAGTGCCGAGCGCAGGAGGAGCACAGATACGCAGTATTTT. Translation gives CSAERRRSTDTQYF.

This clonotype showed up many times. The V gene is TRBV18, the J gene TRBJ2-7; 7 positions agree with TRBD2. V was pared by 2 bases and J by 0 bases, with 4 bases of the junction left unmatched. The CDR3 is 15 amino acids. Looked up from germline, CDR1 is KGHSH and CDR2 is LQKENI. The CDR3 region is CASSPRAGSSYEQYF. In nucleotides, the CDR3 is TGTGCCAGCTCACCAAGAGCGGGGAGCTCCTACGAGCAGTACTTC.

The V and J genes are TRBV30 and TRBJ2-2; 9 bases are shared with TRBD2. CDR3 size: 13 residues. J gave up 5 bases and V 8 bases, and 6 bases lay outside the gene matches. Germline CDR1 reads GTSNPN; CDR2 reads SVGIG (reference sequence). DNA for the CDR3: TGTGCCATAGCTAGCGGGGTTACCGGGGAGCTGTTTTTT. Its protein is CAIASGVTGELFF.

This clonotype has only a few counts. The chain links TRBV10-3 to TRBJ1-4; no clear D. The CDR3 spans 13 residues. V was cut by 4 bases and J by 5 bases, with 8 bases left in between. Germline values: CDR1 ENHRY, CDR2 SYGVKD. The CDR3 here is CAISVRANEKLFF. CDR3 DNA: TGTGCCATCAGTGTTAGGGCGAATGAAAAACTGTTTTTT.

This clonotype has just a few counts. The chain is built from TRBV12-3 or TRBV12-4 and TRBJ2-7; 12 positions agree with TRBD2. This CDR3 spans 16 amino acids. The V and J ends lost 6 bases and 3 bases, in that order; junction bases with no gene match: 9. CDR3 loop: CASRQTSGSRGYEQYF. The CDR3 DNA reads TGTGCCAGCAGACAGACTAGCGGGAGTCGCGGCTACGAGCAGTACTTC.

The gene calls are TRBV19 and TRBJ1-3; 7 bases are a match to TRBD1. Germline loops: CDR1 LNHDA, CDR2 SQIVND (reference sequence). The CDR3 consists of 14 residues. The junction had 7 bases not matched to a gene; V was cut back by 9 bases and J by 2 bases. The CDR3 here is CASRTGVTGNTIYF. The CDR3 DNA is TGTGCCAGCAGAACAGGGGTAACTGGAAACACCATATATTTT.

This clonotype was observed at least ten times. A junction boundary mismatches the germline segment, possibly from a read error. The rearrangement links TRBV12-3 or TRBV12-4 to TRBJ2-1; no firm D call. This CDR3 contains 14 residues. The CDR3 DNA reads TGTGCCAGCAGCTTAGGTCTGGCGTACAATGAGCAGTTCTTC. It is translated as CASSLGLAYNEQFF.

This clonotype was detected many times. The chain uses TRBV27 and TRBJ2-5; D is uncertain. Trimming stripped 7 bases from V and 0 bases from J, with 6 bases between. Germline CDR1 and CDR2: MNHEY and SMNVEV (reference sequence). The CDR3 consists of 12 residues. As DNA, the CDR3 is TGTGCCAGCACCAACAACCAAGAGACCCAGTACTTC. Translation: CASTNNQETQYF.

This clonotype showed up many times. At one end the junction does not follow the germline gene, possibly because of a read error. The rearrangement uses TRBV5-1 and TRBJ2-3; the D call may be TRBD1 or TRBD2 (5 bases each). This CDR3 has 13 amino acids. The germline gives CDR1 SGHRS, CDR2 YFSETQ. DNA of the CDR3: TGTGCCAGCAGCCCCCGAGGGGCAGATACGCAGTATTTT. Translating it yields CASSPRGADTQYF.

V gene TRBV28 combines with J gene TRBJ2-2, with D tentatively TRBD1 (6 bases). The CDR3 totals 15 residues. CDR1 and CDR2 from the germline V gene are MDHEN and SYDVKM. The V end lost 6 bases, the J end lost 4 bases, and 15 bases lay between the germline ends. Here the CDR3 DNA reads TGTGCCAGCAGCCCAACAGGGCTAGTCACCGGGGAGCTGTTTTTT. Translated: CASSPTGLVTGELFF. The complete variable domain, with remaining parts taken from reference TRBV28 and TRBJ2-2, reads DVKVTQSSRYLVKRTGEKVFLECVQDMDHENMFWYRQDPGLGLRLIYFSYDVKMKEKGDIPEGYSVSREKKERFSLILESASTNQTSMYLCASSPTGLVTGELFFGEGSRLTVL.

At least ten counts were recorded for this clonotype. The chain has TRBV12-3 or TRBV12-4 and TRBJ2-1; TRBD2 aligns across 13 bases. V lost 3 bases to trimming and J lost 7 bases; unmatched junction nucleotides: 3. The CDR3 consists of 15 residues. The DNA for the CDR3 is TGTGCCAGCAGTTTTGGACTAGCGGGAGAAAATGAGCAGTTCTTC. This codes for CASSFGLAGENEQFF.

This clonotype was counted a few times. This rearrangement joins TRBV19 to TRBJ2-7; 10 bases are a match to TRBD1. The CDR3 runs to 16 residues. Germline CDR1 LNHDA, CDR2 SQIVND (reference sequence). After removal of 6 bases from V and 6 bases from J, the junction contained 14 bases not matched to a gene. CDR3 sequence (DNA): TGTGCCAGTAGACCAACCGCCGGGACAGGGGTCTTCGAGCAGTACTTC. Its protein product is CASRPTAGTGVFEQYF.

This clonotype was counted a few times. The gene calls are TRBV4-3 and TRBJ2-3, with D perhaps matching TRBD2 (5 bases). The CDR3 contains 15 residues. Trimming left V 4 bases short and J 0 bases short, with 11 bases between. CDR1 LGHNA and CDR2 YSLEER come from the germline V gene. The CDR3, as DNA: TGCGCCAGCAGCCGGACTGATTCTAGCACAGATACGCAGTATTTT. Encoded protein: CASSRTDSSTDTQYF.

This clonotype showed up many times. The V and J genes are TRBV12-3 or TRBV12-4 and TRBJ2-3; D ambiguous. This CDR3 has 16 amino acids. Trimming cost V 5 bases and J 6 bases, with 21 bases left between them. The CDR3 sequence is CASSDDMGGVSDTQYF. CDR3 coding DNA: TGTGCCAGCAGTGACGACATGGGTGGGGTGTCGGATACGCAGTATTTT.